The present T cell receptor (beta chain) was sequenced within a study of blood T cell repertoires in COVID-19. Study context: Samples of COVID-19 (acute and convalescent) were obtained from the United States, Italy and Spain.

Enrollment of patients from Seattle took place during active infection, with longitudinal follow-up. V trimming: 2 bases; J trimming: 7 bases; junction bases outside the gene matches: 4. The germline V gene has CDR1 SGHTA and CDR2 FQGTGA. There are 15 residues in the CDR3. Generated by immunoSEQ multiplex PCR, the TCRdb table keeps only in-frame clones and is missing some. The table records roughly 150,000 clones, 85% to 90% of them present only once. This chain uses TRBV7-3 with TRBJ2-1, with 11 positions matching TRBD2. The sequenced material came from peripheral blood. The TCR originated in a woman of 80 years or more with COVID-19, enrolled during active disease. CDR3 in amino acids: CASSLGGTSGNEQFF. The CDR3 region has the DNA TGTGCCAGCAGCTTAGGTGGGACTAGCGGTAATGAGCAGTTCTTC.